The 10 T cell receptor beta chains given below trace back to one sample, sequenced in a study of circulating and synovial CD4+ cells in juvenile arthritis. The method was immunoSEQ multiplex PCR; TCRdb's version includes in-frame clones alone and lacks a portion of them. This sample has just over 35,000 clones, with approximately 94% found just once. The sequenced material came from CD4+ T cells from blood. The origin of the receptors is a human donor with juvenile idiopathic arthritis.

This clone was seen once. J is TRBJ2-3 and V is TRBV12-5; D might be TRBD2 (6 bases). Looked up from germline, CDR1 is LGHNT and CDR2 is FRNRAP. The CDR3 is 15 residues long. Trimming stripped 0 bases from V and 1 base from J, with 8 bases between. The CDR3, as DNA: TGTGCTAGTGGTTTGGTAGGGACTCGCACAGATACGCAGTATTTT. Translation gives CASGLVGTRTDTQYF. Variable domain in full (rest from reference TRBV12-5 and TRBJ2-3): DARVTQTPRHKVTEMGQEVTMRCQPILGHNTVFWYRQTMMQGLELLAYFRNRAPLDDSGMPKDRFSAEMPDATLATLKIQPSEPRDSAVYFCASGLVGTRTDTQYFGPGTRLTVL.

V gene TRBV2 combines with J gene TRBJ2-1; 12 nucleotides agree with TRBD2. Trimming took 6 bases from V and 5 from J; bases not matched to a gene: 2. The germline V gene encodes CDR1 SNHLY and CDR2 FYNNEI. CDR3 length: 14 residues. CDR3 sequence reads: CASSRTSGNNEQFF. CDR3 sequence (DNA): TGTGCCAGCAGCCGGACTAGCGGGAACAATGAGCAGTTCTTC.

In this sample, this clone turned up once. Additional DNA sequences in this sample encode the identical CDR3. V and J are TRBV6-5 and TRBJ1-6; D ambiguous. The V gene lost 0 bases and the J gene lost 2 bases, with 2 bases spanning the gap. Germline V gene lookup returns CDR1 MNHEY and CDR2 SVGAGI. The CDR3 totals 14 residues. The CDR3 DNA reads TGTGCCAGCAGTTACTCCGCCTATAATTCACCCCTCCACTTT. The encoded protein is CASSYSAYNSPLHF.

V and J are TRBV6-6 and TRBJ1-2, with TRBD1 matching over 9 bases. The CDR3 totals 15 residues. In germline, CDR1 is MNHNY, CDR2 SVGAGI (reference sequence). After removal of 6 bases from V and 6 bases from J, the junction contained 11 bases not matched to a gene. CDR3 nucleotides: TGTGCCAGCAGGCCTTTTGGACAGGGGAAACATGGCTACACCTTC. As protein: CASRPFGQGKHGYTF.

V usage is TRBV6-1 and J usage is TRBJ1-4; 9 nucleotides line up with TRBD1. V shed 7 bases and J 11 bases; nucleotides not matched to a gene: 14. The CDR3 has 15 residues. Germline CDR1 and CDR2: MNHNS and SASEGT. The CDR3 bases are TGTGCCAGCACCAAAATTAGGGGACAGGGAGGGAAACTGTTTTTT. Encoded protein: CASTKIRGQGGKLFF.

The V and J genes are TRBV11-3 and TRBJ2-1; 10 nucleotides line up with TRBD2. The CDR3 loop spans 18 amino acids. Unmatched junction bases numbered 15, after V lost 3 bases and J lost 7 bases. Germline CDR1 is SGHNT and CDR2 is YENEEA. The CDR3 sequence: CASSFESGGAVRDNEQFF. CDR3 in DNA: TGTGCCAGCAGCTTTGAAAGCGGGGGGGCCGTCCGGGATAATGAGCAGTTCTTC.

The V and J genes are TRBV5-1 and TRBJ2-2; D may be TRBD1 (6 bases). CDR1 SGHRS and CDR2 YFSETQ come from the germline V gene. V dropped 3 bases and J dropped 3 bases, with 12 bases sitting between them. This CDR3 region has 15 residues. The CDR3 DNA sequence: TGCGCCAGCAGCTCTTTGCAGGGGTACACCGGGGAGCTGTTTTTT. Residues: CASSSLQGYTGELFF.

The J gene is TRBJ2-3, the V gene TRBV6-5; TRBD2 aligns across 9 bases. CDR1 is MNHEY and CDR2 is SVGAGI in the germline V gene. With 6 bases clipped from V and 2 bases from J, the junction kept 3 bases outside the gene matches. The CDR3 extends over 14 amino acids. The CDR3 protein is CASSLAGPTDTQYF. The CDR3 nucleotides are TGTGCCAGCAGCCTAGCGGGGCCCACAGATACGCAGTATTTT.

The chain couples TRBV30 to TRBJ1-1; D is unclear. Trimming left V 2 bases short and J 1 base short, with 11 bases between. The CDR3 is 14 residues long. CDR1 and CDR2 (germline): GTSNPN, SVGIG (reference sequence). CDR3 residues: CAWSSLTRNTEAFF. CDR3 coding DNA: TGTGCCTGGAGTTCCCTGACACGGAACACTGAAGCTTTCTTT.

The J gene is TRBJ1-1, the V gene TRBV6-5, with a tentative D call TRBD1 (6 bases). CDR3 length equals 15 residues. V lost 6 bases, J lost 0 bases, and 14 bases lay in between. Germline assignment: CDR1 MNHEY and CDR2 SVGAGI. The CDR3 coding sequence is TGTGCCAGCAGGGTTCGAGGGGGTATGAACACTGAAGCTTTCTTT. Its translation is CASRVRGGMNTEAFF.